This T cell receptor beta chain was sequenced for a study of blood T cell repertoires in COVID-19. With V trimmed by 6 bases and J by 4 bases, 9 bases remained unmatched. The CDR3 is 16 amino acids. Germline lookup yields CDR1 MNHEY and CDR2 SMNVEV (reference sequence). Here immunoSEQ multiplex PCR was the method, and the copy in TCRdb shows in-frame clones only, minus some. The sample has 200,000 or so clones; 70% to 90% are singletons. The chain carries TRBV27 and TRBJ2-5; 12 bases match TRBD2. This receptor was taken from a man aged 25-40 years who had recovered from COVID-19. The specimen sequenced was PBMCs or T cells enriched from blood (not recorded which). The CDR3 sequence: CASRYLAGGPRETQYF. The DNA of the CDR3 is TGTGCCAGCAGATACCTAGCGGGAGGGCCGAGAGAGACCCAGTACTTC.